These 5 T cell receptor beta chains were all obtained from the same sample, sequenced in a study of T-cell reconstitution after alpha-beta-depleted transplantation in children (dated by TCRdb to 2016 to 2018). The method behind the library was PCR. Sequencer: Illumina HiSeq 2500. Molecular barcoding was employed in the preparation of TCR libraries, with unique molecular identifiers being used to normalize TCRbeta repertoire quantification. TCRdb reanalyzed the raw reads on its own, using fastp at Q25 for trimming and MiXCR for clone calling, and kept in-frame beta chains. Entries that share a CDR3 protein sequence are merged under the most common genes and DNA. For this sample there are over 550,000 distinct CDR3 sequences; 10% to 13% appear just once. In total, the top ten clones hold less than 4.5% of the sample. Sample: PBMCs from the stem cell graft donor, taken from the stem cell graft. The receptors were sampled from a human donor who donated a stem cell graft to a child with acute myeloid leukemia.

This chain uses TRBV7-8 with TRBJ2-3; TRBD2 agrees at 10 bases. J was trimmed by 5 bases and V by 2 bases; bases with no gene match: 7. Germline V lookup: CDR1 SGHVS, CDR2 FQNEAQ. This CDR3 region has 16 residues. The CDR3 is CASSLRSSGSVDTQYF. CDR3 coding DNA: TGTGCCAGCAGCTTAAGGTCTAGCGGGAGTGTAGATACGCAGTATTTT. Based on the CDR3 plus reference TRBV7-8 and TRBJ2-3, the full variable domain is GAGVSQSPRYKVAKRGQDVALRCDPISGHVSLFWYQQALGQGPEFLTYFQNEAQLDKSGLPSDRFFAERPEGSVSTLKIQRTQQEDSAVYLCASSLRSSGSVDTQYFGPGTRLTVL.

V gene TRBV12-3 or TRBV12-4 combines with J gene TRBJ2-2, with 14 bases fitting TRBD2. The CDR3 runs to 18 residues. With 4 bases clipped from V and 6 bases from J, the junction kept 10 bases outside the gene matches. CDR3 region: CASSSPGLAGVRAGELFF. CDR3 sequence (DNA): TGTGCCAGCAGTTCTCCGGGACTAGCGGGAGTTCGGGCCGGGGAGCTGTTTTTT.

V and J are TRBV19 and TRBJ2-1; TRBD2 matches at 8 bases. The CDR3 loop spans 19 amino acids. Germline-derived CDR1 and CDR2 are LNHDA and SQIVND (reference sequence). Trimming removed 5 bases from V and 6 bases from J; junction bases left unmatched: 21. The CDR3 sequence is CASSAIDLAGALSLNEQFF. Here the CDR3 DNA reads TGTGCCAGTAGTGCAATAGACCTAGCGGGCGCCTTGTCCCTCAATGAGCAGTTCTTC.

The chain joins TRBV12-3 or TRBV12-4 to TRBJ2-3; tentative D call: TRBD2 (6 bases). The CDR3 totals 14 residues. Between the trimmed V and J ends, which lost 4 bases and 5 bases, there was a span of 13 bases. The DNA of the CDR3 is TGTGCCAGCAGTTCGATCGGGAGAGGAGATACGCAGTATTTT. It specifies CASSSIGRGDTQYF.

The genes are TRBV11-2 and TRBJ2-1; D may be TRBD2 (6 bases). The CDR3 is 15 residues long. Trimming removed 7 bases at V and 7 bases at J, with 20 bases between. The germline V gene has CDR1 SGHAT and CDR2 FQNNGV. The CDR3 loop is CASTPRGSGENEQFF. DNA of the CDR3: TGTGCCAGCACCCCGCGGGGTAGCGGAGAAAATGAGCAGTTCTTC.